The 24 T cell receptor beta chains listed next were all sequenced from one sample in a study of cytomegalovirus exposure and HLA in healthy donors. Amplification used 60 Vbeta primers and 13 Jbeta primers. Produced via immunoSEQ multiplex PCR; TCRdb's table is partial and in-frame only. In the table there are over 110,000 clones, about 80% of which are singletons. The sequencing input was PBMCs. These receptor sequences come from a female donor in good health and CMV-seronegative.

The rearrangement links TRBV30 to TRBJ2-1, with D unclear. CDR1 is GTSNPN, CDR2 SVGIG, per germline (reference sequence). Trimming shortened V by 0 bases and J by 0 bases, and 6 bases separated the two germline ends. This CDR3 comprises 14 residues. The CDR3 DNA follows: TGTGCCTGGAGTGTACGGTCCTCCTACAATGAGCAGTTCTTC. Protein product: CAWSVRSSYNEQFF.

The V call is TRBV2, the J call TRBJ2-2, with D hard to call. Per the germline V gene, CDR1 is SNHLY and CDR2 is FYNNEI. The CDR3 has 15 amino acids. Trimming removed 5 bases at V and 4 bases at J, with 14 bases between. CDR3 sequence: CASSPQLTVTGELFF. CDR3 nucleotides: TGTGCCAGCAGTCCGCAGTTAACAGTCACCGGGGAGCTGTTTTTT. Full variable domain (outside the CDR3, taken from reference TRBV2 and TRBJ2-2): EPEVTQTPSHQVTQMGQEVILRCVPISNHLYFYWYRQILGQKVEFLVSFYNNEISEKSEIFDDQFSVERPDGSNFTLKIRSTKLEDSAMYFCASSPQLTVTGELFFGEGSRLTVL.

The chain couples TRBV9 to TRBJ1-1; D remains unclear. From germline, CDR1 is SGDLS and CDR2 YYNGEE. With 0 bases removed from V and 4 bases from J, the gap between germline ends came to 13 bases. There are 15 residues in the CDR3. Here the CDR3 DNA reads TGTGCCAGCAGCGTAGATCTGGTCCCGGGCACTGAAGCTTTCTTT. Its translation is CASSVDLVPGTEAFF.

This chain joins TRBV29-1 and TRBJ1-2; D is possibly TRBD1 (6 bases). The CDR3 contains 11 residues. Trimming took off 0 bases at V and 14 bases at J, with 13 bases between the two ends. Germline V gene sequence: CDR1 SQVTM, CDR2 ANQGSEA. CDR3 coding DNA: TGCAGCGTTGAAGATCGGGACAAAAAAACCTTC. Its translation: CSVEDRDKKTF.

The rearrangement joins TRBV29-1 to TRBJ1-4; maybe TRBD1 (6 bases). Trimming left V 7 bases short and J 7 bases short, with 13 bases between. The CDR3 has 12 amino acids. Per the germline V gene, CDR1 is SQVTM and CDR2 is ANQGSEA. The CDR3 spells CSGRGVSEKLFF. CDR3 bases: TGCAGCGGCAGGGGAGTATCTGAAAAACTGTTTTTT.

J is TRBJ1-1 and V is TRBV11-1; TRBD1 might be the D (6 bases). Germline assignment: CDR1 SGHAT and CDR2 FQDESV (reference sequence). The CDR3 is 16 residues long. Trimming took 3 bases from V and 6 from J, leaving 20 bases between them. In nucleotides, the CDR3 is TGTGCCAGCAGCTTTTACAGTATTACAGGGATGCCTGAAGCTTTCTTT. This translates into CASSFYSITGMPEAFF.

The rearrangement joins TRBV7-2 to TRBJ2-3, with TRBD1 matching 11 bases. Germline V gene data show CDR1 as SGHTA and CDR2 as FQGNSA. Unmatched junction bases numbered 6, after V lost 2 bases and J lost 8 bases. The CDR3 runs to 15 residues. The CDR3 reads CASSLRTGGGGTQYF. In nucleotides, the CDR3 is TGTGCCAGCAGCTTACGGACAGGGGGCGGTGGTACGCAGTATTTT.

The chain carries TRBV28 and TRBJ2-7, with D tentatively TRBD2 (5 bases). The CDR3 runs to 14 residues. Between the trimmed V and J ends, which lost 3 bases and 6 bases, there was a span of 15 bases. Germline V gene lookup returns CDR1 MDHEN and CDR2 SYDVKM. CDR3 coding DNA: TGTGCCAGCAGTTTGGTCCGGGGAAGAATCGAGCAGTACTTC. This sequence encodes CASSLVRGRIEQYF.

This chain links TRBV7-8 with TRBJ1-5; the D gene is possibly TRBD1 (5 bases). Deletions cut 5 bases from V and 9 bases from J, with 14 bases between. Germline V gene data show CDR1 as SGHVS and CDR2 as FQNEAQ. This CDR3 is built from 13 residues. The CDR3 sequence is CASSLHSQGPQHF. In DNA, the CDR3 is TGTGCCAGCAGCCTTCATTCCCAGGGGCCCCAGCATTTT.

This clone came up once. V usage is TRBV5-6 and J usage is TRBJ1-5; D may be TRBD1 (5 bases). The V end lost 3 bases, the J end lost 0 bases, and 10 bases lay between the germline ends. Germline CDR1 reads SGHDT; CDR2 reads YYEEEE. CDR3 length: 15 residues. CDR3 in amino acids: CASSSWGLSNQPQHF. The CDR3 bases are TGTGCCAGCAGCTCCTGGGGCCTTAGCAATCAGCCCCAGCATTTT.

The J gene is TRBJ1-5, the V gene TRBV7-2, with 7 bases matching TRBD1. The CDR3 is 13 residues long. Trimming took 5 bases from V and 4 from J; bases not matched to a gene: 2. Germline V gene lookup returns CDR1 SGHTA and CDR2 FQGNSA. The CDR3 protein is CASSDRVNQPQHF. The DNA for the CDR3 is TGTGCCAGCAGCGACAGGGTGAATCAGCCCCAGCATTTT.

Points on this clone: In the same sample, other DNA sequences code for this CDR3. The chain couples TRBV28 to TRBJ1-2; tentatively, D is TRBD1 (5 bases). The germline gives CDR1 MDHEN, CDR2 SYDVKM. The V and J ends lost 3 bases and 3 bases respectively, with 8 bases between them. The CDR3 consists of 13 residues. The CDR3 bases are TGTGCCAGCAGTTTCGGGACTGACTATGGCTACACCTTC. Its protein is CASSFGTDYGYTF.

The chain is built from TRBV29-1 and TRBJ2-5, with D possibly TRBD1 on 6 matching bases. There are 12 residues in the CDR3. Trimming stripped 6 bases from V and 4 bases from J, with 12 bases between. From germline, CDR1 is SQVTM and CDR2 ANQGSEA. CDR3 amino acids: CSVTGNGETQYF. The DNA for the CDR3 is TGCAGCGTCACAGGGAACGGAGAGACCCAGTACTTC. The full variable domain, in which reference TRBV29-1 and TRBJ2-5 provide the parts outside the CDR3, is SAVISQKPSRDICQRGTSLTIQCQVDSQVTMMFWYRQQPGQSLTLIATANQGSEATYESGFVIDKFPISRPNLTFSTLTVSNMSPEDSSIYLCSVTGNGETQYFGPGTRLLVL.

The rearrangement links TRBV11-2 to TRBJ2-7; D not resolved. Trimming cost V 0 bases and J 3 bases, with 3 bases left between them. This CDR3 spans 12 amino acids. The germline V gene has CDR1 SGHAT and CDR2 FQNNGV. The CDR3, as DNA: TGTGCCAGCAGCTTAGACCACTACGAGCAGTACTTC. The encoded protein is CASSLDHYEQYF. The full variable domain, with the rest looked up from reference TRBV11-2 and TRBJ2-7, is EAGVAQSPRYKIIEKRQSVAFWCNPISGHATLYWYQQILGQGPKLLIQFQNNGVVDDSQLPKDRFSAERLKGVDSTLKIQPAKLEDSAVYLCASSLDHYEQYFGPGTRLTVT.

The J gene is TRBJ1-4, the V gene TRBV25-1; 10 positions match TRBD1. Germline assignment: CDR1 MGHDK and CDR2 SYGVNS. The CDR3 runs 17 residues. The trim removed 4 bases at V and 8 bases at J, leaving 13 bases unmatched. CDR3 region: CASSARSSGTGDEKLFF. CDR3 sequence (DNA): TGTGCCAGCAGTGCACGCAGCTCCGGGACAGGGGACGAAAAACTGTTTTTT. Full variable domain (rest looked up from reference TRBV25-1 and TRBJ1-4): EADIYQTPRYLVIGTGKKITLECSQTMGHDKMYWYQQDPGMELHLIHYSYGVNSTEKGDLSSESTVSRIRTEHFPLTLESARPSHTSQYLCASSARSSGTGDEKLFFGSGTQLSVL.

The CDR3: CATSRSGWQETQYF. CDR3 in DNA: TGTGCCACCAGCAGATCGGGGTGGCAAGAGACCCAGTACTTC. The J gene is TRBJ2-5, the V gene TRBV15, with D possibly matching TRBD2 (5 bases). Germline CDR1 and CDR2: LNHNV and YYDKDF (reference sequence). The CDR3 totals 14 residues. Trimming took off 2 bases at V and 2 bases at J, with 9 bases between the two ends. The complete variable domain, with remaining parts taken from reference TRBV15 and TRBJ2-5, reads DAMVIQNPRYQVTQFGKPVTLSCSQTLNHNVMYWYQQKSSQAPKLLFHYYDKDFNNEADTPDNFQSRRPNTSFCFLDIRSPGLGDTAMYLCATSRSGWQETQYFGPGTRLLVL.

The gene calls are TRBV30 and TRBJ2-1; 10 nucleotides line up with TRBD2. This CDR3 spans 17 amino acids. V was pared by 4 bases and J by 4 bases, with 13 bases of the junction left unmatched. The germline V gene has CDR1 GTSNPN and CDR2 SVGIG (reference sequence). The CDR3 bases are TGTGCCTGGAACCCGGGCATAGCGGGGGGCCGATACAATGAGCAGTTCTTC. Its translation: CAWNPGIAGGRYNEQFF.

The chain has TRBV5-1 and TRBJ2-5; 11 nucleotides align to TRBD1. Per the germline V gene, CDR1 is SGHRS and CDR2 is YFSETQ. V was pared by 7 bases and J by 5 bases, with 7 bases of the junction left unmatched. The CDR3 contains 14 residues. The CDR3 region has the DNA TGCGCCAGCGGACAGGGGGCTTTGGGGGAGACCCAGTACTTC. Translation gives CASGQGALGETQYF.

The chain links TRBV2 to TRBJ2-4; D call uncertain. Germline V gives CDR1 SNHLY, CDR2 FYNNEI. Trimming took 2 bases from V and 0 from J, leaving 8 bases between them. CDR3 length equals 15 residues. This CDR3 reads CASSESTVAKNIQYF. CDR3 nucleotide sequence: TGTGCCAGCAGTGAAAGTACGGTAGCCAAAAACATTCAGTACTTC. The entire variable domain, with the rest obtained from reference TRBV2 and TRBJ2-4, is as follows: EPEVTQTPSHQVTQMGQEVILRCVPISNHLYFYWYRQILGQKVEFLVSFYNNEISEKSEIFDDQFSVERPDGSNFTLKIRSTKLEDSAMYFCASSESTVAKNIQYFGAGTRLSVL.

This chain links TRBV6-6 with TRBJ2-1; tentative D call: TRBD2 (6 bases). There are 14 residues in the CDR3. Germline V gene sequence: CDR1 MNHNY, CDR2 SVGAGI (reference sequence). Between the trimmed V and J ends, which lost 4 bases and 1 base, there was a span of 8 bases. The CDR3 protein is CASSWGDSYNEQFF. The CDR3 region has the DNA TGTGCCAGCAGTTGGGGGGATTCCTACAATGAGCAGTTCTTC.

CDR3 nucleotides: TGTGCCAGCAGTGTTAGCGTGAGCTCCTACAATGAGCAGTTCTTC. It is translated as CASSVSVSSYNEQFF. The V call is TRBV2, the J call TRBJ2-1; tentatively, D is TRBD2 (5 bases). V dropped 4 bases and J dropped 0 bases, with 10 bases sitting between them. The CDR3 consists of 15 residues. The germline gives CDR1 SNHLY, CDR2 FYNNEI.

CDR3 nucleotide sequence: TGTGCCAGCAGCTCTCCCGGACTCTGGGGCGGGGAGCTGTTTTTT. Translating gives CASSSPGLWGGELFF. The V call is TRBV9, the J call TRBJ2-2; tentative D call: TRBD2 (5 bases). The V gene's germline CDR1 is SGDLS and CDR2 YYNGEE. The V gene lost 4 bases and the J gene lost 7 bases, with 17 bases spanning the gap. The CDR3 runs to 15 residues. The full variable domain, rest sourced from reference TRBV9 and TRBJ2-2, is DSGVTQTPKHLITATGQRVTLRCSPRSGDLSVYWYQQSLDQGLQFLIQYYNGEERAKGNILERFSAQQFPDLHSELNLSSLELGDSALYFCASSSPGLWGGELFFGEGSRLTVL.

The rearrangement uses TRBV28 and TRBJ2-1; TRBD2 agrees at 9 bases. Germline values: CDR1 MDHEN, CDR2 SYDVKM. The CDR3 contains 15 residues. J was trimmed by 6 bases and V by 3 bases; bases with no gene match: 6. CDR3 in amino acids: CASSFSGRGSNEQFF. CDR3 DNA sequence: TGTGCCAGCAGTTTTAGCGGGAGAGGTAGCAATGAGCAGTTCTTC.

The chain couples TRBV10-2 to TRBJ2-5; D is ambiguous. TRBJ2-7 explains the end of the DNA better; the J call may be wrong. The CDR3 covers 15 residues. Germline loops: CDR1 WSHSY, CDR2 SAAADI. CDR3 nucleotide sequence: TGCGCCAGCAGTGAGGTTACAGCTCTTTTCTACGAGCAGTACTTC. Its translation is CASSEVTALFYEQYF.